A single sample is the source of the 28 T cell receptor beta chains below, sequenced in a study of T-cell reconstitution after alpha-beta-depleted transplantation in children. TCRbeta library construction was performed incorporating unique molecular identifiers. TCRdb recomputed calls from the PCR reads with MiXCR, one row per CDR3 protein. The repertoire consists of 300,000 or so distinct CDR3 sequences, with more than 20% occurring once and the leading ten covering 10% to 11%. The sequences come from PBMCs, mostly from graft donor cells, collected 180 days after TCRalphabeta/CD19-depleted stem cell transplant. The source is a male patient aged 10-17 years who had a stem cell transplant for acute lymphoblastic leukemia, so the T cells may come from the graft donor.

CDR3 in DNA: TGTGCCAGCAGCTTCCCCGGATTAGTGAGAGGGAGCGAGATCACCTACAATGAGCAGTTCTTC. Its translation is CASSFPGLVRGSEITYNEQFF. The rearrangement joins TRBV11-2 to TRBJ2-1; perhaps TRBD2 as D (5 bases). This CDR3 has 21 amino acids. Germline V lookup: CDR1 SGHAT, CDR2 FQNNGV. Trimming removed 3 bases from V and 2 bases from J, with 29 bases in between.

The J gene is TRBJ2-1, the V gene TRBV9, with a possible D match to TRBD2 (6 bases). The V end was cut by 0 bases, the J end by 3 bases, with 7 bases between. Per germline, CDR1 SGDLS and CDR2 YYNGEE. The length of the CDR3 is 14 residues. CDR3 protein: CASSVVSGYNEQFF. For the CDR3, the DNA is TGTGCCAGCAGCGTAGTTAGCGGCTACAATGAGCAGTTCTTC.

In the case of this clonotype: A much more abundant neighbour one base away suggests this may be a read error. CDR3: CASSMATGTNQQYF. CDR3 nucleotides: TGCGCCAGCAGCATGGCGACAGGCACCAACCAGCAGTACTTC. V gene TRBV5-1 combines with J gene TRBJ2-7, with D possibly TRBD1 on 6 matching bases. CDR3 size: 14 residues. V lost 4 bases and J 8 bases, leaving 19 bases between the germline ends. The germline CDR1 and CDR2 sequences are SGHRS and YFSETQ.

This clonotype came up a few times. The V gene is TRBV7-6, the J gene TRBJ1-3, with D possibly being TRBD1 (6 bases). The V and J ends lost 5 bases and 0 bases respectively, with 17 bases between them. This CDR3 is built from 17 residues. The germline V gene has CDR1 SGHVS and CDR2 FNYEAQ. This CDR3 reads CASSPLGVGGSGNTIYF. The CDR3 DNA follows: TGTGCCAGCAGCCCCCTAGGTGTAGGGGGCTCTGGAAACACCATATATTTT.

This chain uses TRBV19 with TRBJ1-1, with D maybe TRBD1 (5 bases). Trimming took 8 bases from V and 6 from J, leaving 13 bases between them. This CDR3 is 12 amino acids long. CDR1 and CDR2 (germline): LNHDA, SQIVND (reference sequence). CDR3 bases: TGTGCCAGTGGGCACAGGTTCCCTGAAGCTTTCTTT. Translating gives CASGHRFPEAFF.

In its sample, this clonotype was seen a few times. V usage is TRBV29-1 and J usage is TRBJ2-7; tentatively, D is TRBD1 or TRBD2 (5 bases each). The CDR3 contains 12 residues. Germline V CDR1 and CDR2: SQVTM, ANQGSEA. Trimming left V 3 bases short and J 3 bases short, with 9 bases between. For the CDR3, the DNA is TGCAGCGTTGAGGGACCTTACTACGAGCAGTACTTC. This sequence encodes CSVEGPYYEQYF.

The V call is TRBV11-2, the J call TRBJ1-1, with a possible D match to TRBD1 (5 bases). CDR1 is SGHAT, CDR2 FQNNGV, per germline. The length of the CDR3 is 16 residues. Deletions cut 3 bases from V and 1 base from J, with 15 bases between. In nucleotides, the CDR3 is TGTGCCAGCAGCTTTCGGGGAGGACATCCGAACACTGAAGCTTTCTTT. Protein: CASSFRGGHPNTEAFF.

The chain is built from TRBV4-1 and TRBJ2-5; D not resolved. The CDR3 extends over 14 amino acids. V was shortened by 3 bases and J by 5 bases, with 13 bases between the two germline ends. CDR1 is MGHRA, CDR2 YSYEKL, per germline. CDR3 residues: CASSHSQAQETQYF. Here the CDR3 DNA reads TGCGCCAGCAGCCACAGCCAGGCCCAGGAGACCCAGTACTTC.

The V gene is TRBV4-1, the J gene TRBJ2-7; tentatively, D is TRBD1 or TRBD2 (5 bases each). The CDR3 runs 16 residues. Germline V lookup: CDR1 MGHRA, CDR2 YSYEKL. V lost 0 bases, J lost 0 bases, and 12 bases lay in between. CDR3 loop: CASSQEYGAYSYEQYF. The CDR3 DNA sequence: TGCGCCAGCAGCCAAGAGTACGGGGCATACTCCTACGAGCAGTACTTC.

V and J are TRBV4-1 and TRBJ2-4; TRBD2 is a possible D gene (6 bases). Per germline, CDR1 MGHRA and CDR2 YSYEKL. V lost 3 bases to trimming and J lost 1 base, with 10 bases between them. The length of the CDR3 is 15 residues. The CDR3: CASSHYRGAKNIQYF. CDR3 DNA: TGCGCCAGCAGCCATTATCGGGGGGCCAAAAACATTCAGTACTTC.

This clonotype was detected only a few times. The J gene is TRBJ2-4, the V gene TRBV7-9; D perhaps matches TRBD2 (5 bases). Deletions cut 1 base from V and 0 bases from J, with 10 bases between. Germline CDR1 and CDR2: SEHNR and FQNEAQ (reference sequence). The CDR3 is made up of 16 amino acids. This CDR3 is CASSLEDFLAKNIQYF. The CDR3 DNA reads TGTGCCAGCAGCTTAGAGGACTTTTTAGCCAAAAACATTCAGTACTTC.

This clonotype was detected only a few times. The V gene is TRBV5-1, the J gene TRBJ1-1; D ambiguous. CDR1 and CDR2 from the germline V gene are SGHRS and YFSETQ. Deletions cut 2 bases from V and 1 base from J, with 9 bases between. The CDR3 totals 14 residues. CDR3 nucleotide sequence: TGCGCCAGCAGCTTAAGGGTGGGGAACACTGAAGCTTTCTTT. It codes for CASSLRVGNTEAFF.

This rearrangement joins TRBV6-1 to TRBJ2-3; D is uncertain. This CDR3 is built from 17 residues. Germline V gene lookup returns CDR1 MNHNS and CDR2 SASEGT. The V and J ends lost 2 bases and 0 bases respectively, with 15 bases between them. The CDR3 DNA is TGTGCCAGCAGTGAAAAGAGGTATTCCTACAGCACAGATACGCAGTATTTT. Protein: CASSEKRYSYSTDTQYF.

This clonotype came up a few times. At one end the junction does not follow the germline gene, possibly because of a read error. The CDR3 loop is CASTLSRKNEQFF. CDR3 DNA sequence: TGTGCCAGCACCTTAAGTCGGAAAAATGAGCAGTTCTTC. The chain is built from TRBV7-6 and TRBJ2-1; D gene ambiguous. CDR3 length: 13 amino acids. Germline CDR1 and CDR2: SGHVS and FNYEAQ.

This clonotype was observed a handful of times. The rearrangement uses TRBV24-1 and TRBJ2-4; D call uncertain. Trimming removed 3 bases from V and 1 base from J, with 15 bases in between. The CDR3 runs 17 residues. In germline, CDR1 is KGHDR, CDR2 SFDVKD. CDR3 in DNA: TGTGCCACCAGTGATCCGTCAAGACAAGGGGCCAAAAACATTCAGTACTTC. Protein sequence: CATSDPSRQGAKNIQYF.

This clonotype has only a few counts. The chain links TRBV4-2 to TRBJ2-4, with 14 bases matching TRBD2. The V gene's germline CDR1 is LGHNA and CDR2 YNFKEQ. With 3 bases clipped from V and 9 bases from J, the junction kept 10 bases outside the gene matches. The CDR3 has 17 residues. The CDR3 region is CASSQGEETSGRGIQYF. CDR3 bases: TGTGCCAGCAGCCAGGGGGAGGAGACTAGCGGGAGGGGCATTCAGTACTTC.

J is TRBJ1-2 and V is TRBV27; D gene unclear. V dropped 6 bases and J dropped 3 bases, with 14 bases sitting between them. The CDR3 sequence is 14 residues long. Germline V lookup: CDR1 MNHEY, CDR2 SMNVEV (reference sequence). This CDR3 is CASSPLGSYYGYTF. The CDR3 DNA follows: TGTGCCAGCAGCCCTCTGGGCAGCTACTATGGCTACACCTTC.

The V and J genes are TRBV16 and TRBJ1-1, with TRBD1 as a possible D gene (6 bases). Deletions cut 2 bases from V and 1 base from J, with 14 bases between. The CDR3 spans 16 residues. CDR1 and CDR2 (germline): KGHSY, FQNENV. The CDR3 bases are TGTGCCAGCAGCCAAGCGACAGGTTCATCGAACACTGAAGCTTTCTTT. As protein: CASSQATGSSNTEAFF. The variable domain in full, completed from reference TRBV16 and TRBJ1-1, reads GEEVAQTPKHLVRGEGQKAKLYCAPIKGHSYVFWYQQVLKNEFKFLISFQNENVFDETGMPKERFSAKCLPNSPCSLEIQATKLEDSAVYFCASSQATGSSNTEAFFGQGTRLTVV.

The V call is TRBV7-2, the J call TRBJ2-2; TRBD1 aligns across 9 bases. V lost 6 bases to trimming and J lost 6 bases; unmatched junction nucleotides: 11. The germline V gene encodes CDR1 SGHTA and CDR2 FQGNSA. CDR3 size: 16 residues. The CDR3 DNA sequence: TGTGCCAGCAGTCGTTCACAGGGGGCGCTTGCCGGGGAGCTGTTTTTT. Amino acid sequence: CASSRSQGALAGELFF. Supplemented by reference TRBV7-2 and TRBJ2-2, the full variable domain reads GAGVSQSPSNKVTEKGKDVELRCDPISGHTALYWYRQSLGQGLEFLIYFQGNSAPDKSGLPSDRFSAERTGGSVSTLTIQRTQQEDSAVYLCASSRSQGALAGELFFGEGSRLTVL.

The table lists this clonotype with a few counts. This chain links TRBV20-1 with TRBJ2-2; 9 nucleotides line up with TRBD1. This CDR3 comprises 16 residues. V lost 3 bases, J lost 2 bases, and 7 bases stayed unmatched. CDR1 DFQATT and CDR2 SNEGSKA come from the germline V gene (reference sequence). The CDR3 reads CSARERGQGNTGELFF. CDR3 nucleotides: TGCAGTGCTAGGGAACGGGGACAGGGTAACACCGGGGAGCTGTTTTTT.

This clonotype came up a few times. The V call is TRBV29-1, the J call TRBJ2-5, with D perhaps matching TRBD1 (5 bases). Trimming took 6 bases from V and 13 from J, leaving 27 bases between them. The CDR3 runs to 14 residues. CDR1 is SQVTM, CDR2 ANQGSEA, per germline. For the CDR3, the DNA is TGCAGCGTGAATGAAGGGGCGCGACCAAGAGACCGGTACTTC. This gives the protein CSVNEGARPRDRYF.

The CDR3 DNA is TGTGCCAGCAGCTTAGACGTTGGCAGGGGGCTCTTGGATAGCAATCAGCCCCAGCATTTT. This encodes CASSLDVGRGLLDSNQPQHF. This chain uses TRBV7-3 with TRBJ1-5; 8 bases agree with TRBD1. CDR3 length: 20 residues. Germline CDR1 reads SGHTA; CDR2 reads FQGTGA. V was pared by 2 bases and J by 0 bases, with 15 bases of the junction left unmatched.

The chain has TRBV13 and TRBJ2-3; possibly TRBD1 for D (6 bases). The CDR3 is 13 residues long. V was shortened by 5 bases and J by 6 bases, with 12 bases between the two germline ends. Germline V gene sequence: CDR1 PRHDT, CDR2 FYEKMQ (reference sequence). CDR3: CASSPTGKDTQYF. CDR3 coding DNA: TGTGCCAGCAGCCCAACAGGGAAGGATACGCAGTATTTT.

Only a few counts were recorded for this clonotype. V and J are TRBV5-1 and TRBJ1-2; D remains ambiguous. This CDR3 region has 16 residues. Germline loops: CDR1 SGHRS, CDR2 YFSETQ. Trimming stripped 4 bases from V and 4 bases from J, with 20 bases between. The CDR3 DNA is TGCGCCAGCAGCCCGACCTCACCCGGACTTTCCTATGGCTACACCTTC. This sequence encodes CASSPTSPGLSYGYTF. Complete variable domain (other parts from reference TRBV5-1 and TRBJ1-2): KAGVTQTPRYLIKTRGQQVTLSCSPISGHRSVSWYQQTPGQGLQFLFEYFSETQRNKGNFPGRFSGRQFSNSRSEMNVSTLELGDSALYLCASSPTSPGLSYGYTFGSGTRLTVV.

The gene calls are TRBV4-2 and TRBJ2-3; TRBD2 agrees at 7 bases. CDR3 length: 15 amino acids. J gave up 1 base and V 4 bases, and 5 bases lay outside the gene matches. Germline V gives CDR1 LGHNA, CDR2 YNFKEQ. Here the CDR3 DNA reads TGTGCCAGCAGCCTCCGGGACTACCGCACAGATACGCAGTATTTT. Translating gives CASSLRDYRTDTQYF.

Only a few counts were recorded for this clonotype. The chain couples TRBV11-2 to TRBJ2-5; D remains ambiguous. Between the trimmed V and J ends, which lost 2 bases and 5 bases, there was a span of 9 bases. Germline CDR1 and CDR2: SGHAT and FQNNGV. The CDR3 extends over 13 amino acids. The CDR3 spells CASSLPFVETQYF. The CDR3 DNA reads as TGTGCCAGCAGCTTACCATTCGTGGAGACCCAGTACTTC.

This clonotype was seen a handful of times. The chain combines TRBV24-1 with TRBJ2-1, with a weak D call TRBD2 (5 bases). Germline lookup yields CDR1 KGHDR and CDR2 SFDVKD. The CDR3 has 16 residues. V lost 7 bases and J 5 bases, leaving 20 bases between the germline ends. CDR3 coding DNA: TGTGCCACCAGACAAGAGCGGCCCGGGAACCACAATGAGCAGTTCTTC. Translation gives CATRQERPGNHNEQFF.

This clonotype came up a few times. The chain carries TRBV5-6 and TRBJ2-1; no definite D call. The germline V gene has CDR1 SGHDT and CDR2 YYEEEE. The V gene lost 1 base and the J gene lost 8 bases, with 16 bases spanning the gap. This CDR3 contains 15 residues. CDR3 DNA: TGTGCCAGCAGCTTGTTATTGGGTCCCCGGGATGAGCAGTTCTTC. This translates into CASSLLLGPRDEQFF.